The 27 T cell receptor beta chains given below trace back to one sample, sequenced in a study of cytomegalovirus exposure and HLA in healthy donors. TCRdb's copy holds only in-frame clones and misses some; the assay was immunoSEQ multiplex PCR. Seen here are around 70,000 clones, 85% to 95% observed once, and the top ten hold around 3.2%. The specimen was PBMCs. The source is a man between 18 and 35 years old in good health and CMV-seronegative.

The chain recombines TRBV5-1 with TRBJ2-3; possibly TRBD1 for D (6 bases). The CDR3 extends over 15 amino acids. Germline V gene sequence: CDR1 SGHRS, CDR2 YFSETQ. Trimming stripped 3 bases from V and 2 bases from J, with 13 bases between. CDR3 region: CASSSGQLLTDTQYF. CDR3 nucleotide sequence: TGCGCCAGCAGCTCCGGACAGCTCCTCACAGATACGCAGTATTTT.

V usage is TRBV5-4 and J usage is TRBJ1-4, with D perhaps TRBD1 (5 bases). In germline, CDR1 is SGHNT, CDR2 YYREEE (reference sequence). The V and J ends lost 4 bases and 7 bases respectively, with 11 bases between them. The CDR3 totals 13 residues. The CDR3 sequence: CASSQGPPEKLFF. In nucleotides, the CDR3 is TGTGCCAGCAGCCAGGGCCCTCCTGAAAAACTGTTTTTT.

The genes are TRBV29-1 and TRBJ2-1; weak D call: TRBD1 (5 bases). The germline V gene has CDR1 SQVTM and CDR2 ANQGSEA. CDR3 length: 9 amino acids. The germline V and J ends were trimmed by 6 bases and 15 bases, with 12 bases remaining between them. The CDR3 here is CSVYPGPFF. CDR3 DNA: TGCAGCGTCTACCCAGGGCCGTTCTTC.

The rearrangement links TRBV2 to TRBJ1-1, with TRBD1 as a possible D gene (5 bases). The CDR3 has 15 residues. The V and J ends lost 6 bases and 1 base respectively, with 15 bases between them. In germline, CDR1 is SNHLY, CDR2 FYNNEI. The CDR3 here is CASSGRQLRNTEAFF. As DNA, the CDR3 is TGTGCCAGCAGCGGTAGACAGCTCAGGAACACTGAAGCTTTCTTT.

V gene TRBV7-8 combines with J gene TRBJ2-1; 9 bases match TRBD1. Germline V gives CDR1 SGHVS, CDR2 FQNEAQ. V dropped 4 bases and J dropped 4; count of bases not matched to a gene: 14. This CDR3 spans 18 amino acids. The CDR3 DNA sequence: TGTGCCAGCAGCTGGCCTCAGGGACAGGGCCCAACTTACAATGAGCAGTTCTTC. This translates into CASSWPQGQGPTYNEQFF.

This clone was seen a few times. This chain joins TRBV7-2 and TRBJ2-1; 9 bases fit TRBD2. Germline V gene data show CDR1 as SGHTA and CDR2 as FQGNSA. Trimming removed 5 bases from V and 5 bases from J; junction bases left unmatched: 7. The CDR3 length is 15 residues. For the CDR3, the DNA is TGTGCCAGCAGCCTGGTATTAGCGGGGGACAATGAGCAGTTCTTC. It yields the protein CASSLVLAGDNEQFF.

This chain joins TRBV2 and TRBJ2-7; 10 bases align to TRBD1. This CDR3 is built from 13 residues. CDR1 is SNHLY and CDR2 is FYNNEI in the germline V gene. With V trimmed by 7 bases and J by 3 bases, 3 bases remained unmatched. CDR3 bases: TGTGCCAGCAACGGGGACAGGGGCTACGAGCAGTACTTC. Translating gives CASNGDRGYEQYF.

The chain links TRBV6-5 to TRBJ2-3; D may be TRBD1 (5 bases). Trimming pared 2 bases from V and 3 bases from J, leaving 6 bases between. Germline V gives CDR1 MNHEY, CDR2 SVGAGI. This CDR3 is built from 13 residues. CDR3 protein: CASSYRGTDTQYF. The CDR3 DNA is TGTGCCAGCAGTTACAGGGGAACAGATACGCAGTATTTT.

Turning to this clone: One junction end disagrees with the germline gene, perhaps due to a read error. The V gene is TRBV27, the J gene TRBJ2-7; 8 bases align to TRBD1. Germline CDR1 MNHEY, CDR2 SMNVEV (reference sequence). The CDR3 is 15 amino acids. The CDR3 DNA reads TGTGCCAGCAGCTTATGGCCAGGGGGCGGCTACGAGCAGTACTTC. It translates to CASSLWPGGGYEQYF.

V and J are TRBV7-2 and TRBJ1-2; 7 bases are shared with TRBD1. Germline values: CDR1 SGHTA, CDR2 FQGNSA. This CDR3 contains 14 residues. Trimming at V came to 5 bases and at J to 4 bases, leaving 7 bases not matched to a gene. DNA of the CDR3: TGTGCCAGCAGCGAGGGACAGCCTGCCTATGGCTACACCTTC. Translating it yields CASSEGQPAYGYTF.

This clone was observed a single time. V gene TRBV14 combines with J gene TRBJ2-7, with 7 bases matching TRBD1. The CDR3 spans 16 residues. The ends lost 6 bases at V and 2 bases at J; junction bases unmatched: 13. Germline-derived CDR1 and CDR2 are SGHDN and FVKESK. Here the CDR3 DNA reads TGTGCCAGCAGTCTCACCAGACAGGGCCGTGCCTACGAGCAGTACTTC. Its translation: CASSLTRQGRAYEQYF.

This chain links TRBV7-9 with TRBJ2-5, with a weak D call TRBD2 (5 bases). Germline lookup yields CDR1 SEHNR and CDR2 FQNEAQ (reference sequence). The V gene lost 5 bases and the J gene lost 5 bases, with 15 bases spanning the gap. CDR3 size: 14 residues. DNA for the CDR3: TGTGCCAGCAGCCCCCTTCATTCGGGGGAGACCCAGTACTTC. It specifies CASSPLHSGETQYF.

V and J are TRBV9 and TRBJ2-7, with 7 bases lining up with TRBD1. Germline trimming cut 4 bases from V and 3 bases from J; bases unmatched to any gene: 10. Germline CDR1 is SGDLS and CDR2 is YYNGEE. The CDR3 extends over 15 amino acids. The CDR3 DNA sequence: TGTGCCAGCAGCCCCGGATTGGGGACAGTCTACGAGCAGTACTTC. It specifies CASSPGLGTVYEQYF.

The genes are TRBV12-5 and TRBJ2-5, with TRBD2 as a possible D gene (7 bases). Germline V gene lookup returns CDR1 LGHNT and CDR2 FRNRAP. The V and J ends lost 5 bases and 5 bases respectively, with 18 bases between them. The CDR3 covers 15 residues. The CDR3, as DNA: TGTGCTAGTGGTCAAACAGGGAGGGTAGGCGAGACCCAGTACTTC. This codes for CASGQTGRVGETQYF. The variable domain in full, with the rest retrieved from reference TRBV12-5 and TRBJ2-5, is DARVTQTPRHKVTEMGQEVTMRCQPILGHNTVFWYRQTMMQGLELLAYFRNRAPLDDSGMPKDRFSAEMPDATLATLKIQPSEPRDSAVYFCASGQTGRVGETQYFGPGTRLLVL.

The chain is built from TRBV30 and TRBJ2-7, with D perhaps matching TRBD1 (5 bases). CDR3 length equals 11 residues. Germline V gene lookup returns CDR1 GTSNPN and CDR2 SVGIG (reference sequence). Trimming took off 8 bases at V and 0 bases at J, with 8 bases between the two ends. Here the CDR3 reads CAAGYSYEQYF. The CDR3 region has the DNA TGTGCCGCAGGGTACTCCTACGAGCAGTACTTC.

V gene TRBV27 combines with J gene TRBJ2-7, with a possible D match to TRBD2 (7 bases). The CDR3 runs 13 residues. Between the trimmed V and J ends, which lost 8 bases and 1 base, there was a span of 12 bases. Germline V lookup: CDR1 MNHEY, CDR2 SMNVEV (reference sequence). CDR3 amino acids: CASGGGPSYEQYF. CDR3 bases: TGTGCCAGCGGGGGGGGGCCTTCCTACGAGCAGTACTTC.

This clone has a single count. The gene calls are TRBV7-3 and TRBJ1-1, with 7 bases aligning to TRBD1. The V and J ends lost 2 bases and 4 bases, in that order; junction bases with no gene match: 4. Germline CDR1 reads SGHTA; CDR2 reads FQGTGA. The CDR3 sequence is 14 residues long. CDR3 DNA: TGTGCCAGCAGCTTAGACAGGGTGGGCACTGAAGCTTTCTTT. Protein: CASSLDRVGTEAFF.

The V call is TRBV4-1, the J call TRBJ2-7; 7 bases are shared with TRBD2. With V trimmed by 3 bases and J by 7 bases, 12 bases remained unmatched. Germline V gene sequence: CDR1 MGHRA, CDR2 YSYEKL. This CDR3 region has 15 residues. This chain's CDR3 is CASSHPAGSLWEQYF. The DNA for the CDR3 is TGCGCCAGCAGCCACCCAGCGGGGAGTCTCTGGGAGCAGTACTTC.

The chain recombines TRBV9 with TRBJ2-1; tentative D call: TRBD1 (5 bases). Between the trimmed V and J ends, which lost 4 bases and 14 bases, there was a span of 22 bases. Germline V gene sequence: CDR1 SGDLS, CDR2 YYNGEE. This CDR3 is 14 amino acids long. The CDR3 DNA reads as TGTGCCAGCAGCCCCACAGGATACCACCCCAGCAAGTTCTTC. It yields the protein CASSPTGYHPSKFF.

The chain uses TRBV4-1 and TRBJ1-5, with TRBD1 identical over 7 bases. The CDR3 runs to 21 residues. The V and J ends lost 3 bases and 4 bases, in that order; junction bases with no gene match: 24. Germline lookup yields CDR1 MGHRA and CDR2 YSYEKL. DNA for the CDR3: TGCGCCAGCAGCCACCCCGATCCCTTCCAACAGGGGCAATCGAGTAATCAGCCCCAGCATTTT. Amino acids: CASSHPDPFQQGQSSNQPQHF.

The chain uses TRBV4-1 and TRBJ1-1, with 12 bases aligning to TRBD1. V was clipped by 3 bases and J by 6 bases; unmatched bases: 11. The germline CDR1 and CDR2 sequences are MGHRA and YSYEKL. This CDR3 contains 17 residues. This CDR3 reads CASSHTSPGQGASEAFF. The CDR3 DNA reads as TGCGCCAGCAGCCACACATCACCGGGACAGGGGGCCTCTGAAGCTTTCTTT.

In its sample, this clone was seen once. The chain uses TRBV6-5 and TRBJ1-2; no clear D gene. This CDR3 has 16 residues. The V end was cut by 0 bases, the J end by 5 bases, with 16 bases between. Germline CDR1 and CDR2: MNHEY and SVGAGI. DNA of the CDR3: TGTGCCAGCAGTTACTCGACATCCAAAGGAAGATATGGCTACACCTTC. It translates to CASSYSTSKGRYGYTF.

The chain joins TRBV7-2 to TRBJ2-1, with a possible D match to TRBD2 (6 bases). Trimming pared 5 bases from V and 9 bases from J, leaving 20 bases between. Germline CDR1 is SGHTA and CDR2 is FQGNSA. The CDR3 is 15 residues long. This CDR3 reads CASSDHGGPGGEQFF. In DNA, the CDR3 is TGTGCCAGCAGCGACCATGGGGGACCCGGGGGTGAGCAGTTCTTC.

The rearrangement links TRBV6-1 to TRBJ1-1; D is unresolved. Trimming left V 5 bases short and J 8 bases short, with 12 bases between. The CDR3 runs 12 residues. Looked up from germline, CDR1 is MNHNS and CDR2 is SASEGT. The CDR3 DNA sequence: TGTGCCAGCAGTCGTGAGGGAAAAGAAGCTTTCTTT. Protein: CASSREGKEAFF.

This chain uses TRBV6-5 with TRBJ2-7; unclear D gene. The CDR3 covers 14 residues. Germline CDR1 is MNHEY and CDR2 is SVGAGI. V shed 4 bases and J shed 3 bases, with 13 bases lying between them. CDR3 loop: CASSSSGSFYEQYF. The CDR3 DNA is TGTGCCAGCAGTTCCTCCGGGTCTTTCTACGAGCAGTACTTC.

This chain uses TRBV25-1 with TRBJ2-1; no definite D call. CDR1 MGHDK and CDR2 SYGVNS come from the germline V gene. The CDR3 has 15 amino acids. Trimming left V 1 base short and J 6 bases short, with 13 bases between. The DNA for the CDR3 is TGTGCCAGCAGTGAATCAGAGCGTTCGGGCAATGAGCAGTTCTTC. The encoded protein is CASSESERSGNEQFF.

V and J are TRBV9 and TRBJ2-7; 10 bases map to TRBD1. Germline CDR1 SGDLS, CDR2 YYNGEE. The CDR3 is made up of 16 amino acids. V was clipped by 1 base and J by 2 bases; unmatched bases: 6. CDR3 sequence: CASSVTDRGHPYEQYF. The CDR3 bases are TGTGCCAGCAGCGTAACCGACAGGGGGCATCCCTACGAGCAGTACTTC. Full variable domain (rest looked up from reference TRBV9 and TRBJ2-7): DSGVTQTPKHLITATGQRVTLRCSPRSGDLSVYWYQQSLDQGLQFLIQYYNGEERAKGNILERFSAQQFPDLHSELNLSSLELGDSALYFCASSVTDRGHPYEQYFGPGTRLTVT.